This T cell receptor beta chain was found in a study of blood T cell repertoires in COVID-19. In the source study's methods: Reference gene primer amplification yielded estimated nucleated cell counts. TCRdb's copy holds only in-frame clones and misses some; the assay was immunoSEQ multiplex PCR. V, J and clone size are taken as reported in that table, and D and trimming were inferred from the DNA itself. Counted here are about 260,000 clones, around 80% occurring once; the ten biggest clones make up around 4.1%. The CDR3 runs to 14 residues. The V gene end was trimmed by 4 bases and the J gene end by 8 bases; junction bases not matched to a gene: 3. Germline-derived CDR1 and CDR2 are KGHSH and LQKENI. Participant ages covered about 18 to 89 years across 20 to 25 US areas.

The chain employs TRBV18 and TRBJ2-1; 12 bases agree with TRBD2. Sequenced material: PBMCs or T cells enriched from blood (not recorded which). The origin of this receptor is a man aged 30-40 years with acute COVID-19. The CDR3 nucleotides are TGTGCCAGCTCACAACGACTAGCGGGAGATGAGCAGTTCTTC. As protein: CASSQRLAGDEQFF.